This TCR beta chain was obtained from a study of shared clonotypes between healthy human individuals. Trimming took 1 base from V and 2 from J, leaving 5 bases between them. This CDR3 contains 13 residues. Germline CDR1 reads LGHNA; CDR2 reads YSLEER. Adult donors, all healthy and HIV-negative, had no recent acute infections or vaccinations. A note on this clone: Within the sample, other DNA sequences also encode this same CDR3.

Clones were read by immunoSEQ multiplex PCR, and TCRdb kept only the in-frame ones, dropping some. The sample lists 2 million to 2.5 million clones, almost 96% occurring once. V usage is TRBV4-3 and J usage is TRBJ1-2; D not certain. The clonotype originates from a man younger than 35 in good health. The sample was naive CD4+ T cells sorted from blood. Sample subset: CD45RA+ positively selected. Here the CDR3 reads CASSQAGNYGYTF. CDR3 sequence (DNA): TGCGCCAGCAGCCAAGCCGGAAACTATGGCTACACCTTC.